This T cell receptor (beta chain) was identified during a study of blood T cell repertoires in COVID-19. Study at large: The samples span acute and convalescent COVID-19 from the United States, Italy and Spain. Sample material is recorded as cDNA or gDNA derived from T cells, B-cell-depleted T cells, or PBMCs.

The CDR3 runs to 16 residues. In germline, CDR1 is SGHTS, CDR2 YDEGEE. V was clipped by 1 base and J by 4 bases; unmatched bases: 6. This clone appeared once. How the authors handled the data: Amplifying reference gene primers gave estimates of nucleated cell counts. Assay: immunoSEQ multiplex PCR; the TCRdb copy retains only in-frame clones and omits some. Clonal size and the V and J genes are those of that table, whereas D and trimming came from the DNA. Of roughly 140,000 clones listed, 75% to 90% are singletons. Sequencing input: peripheral blood. The chain has TRBV5-8 and TRBJ1-5, with TRBD1 matching 9 bases. This sequence originates from a woman in her 70s with acute or convalescent COVID-19. The CDR3 reads CASSLNRGPRNQPQHF. In DNA, the CDR3 is TGTGCCAGCAGCTTGAACAGGGGGCCGAGGAATCAGCCCCAGCATTTT. The full variable domain, in which reference TRBV5-8 and TRBJ1-5 provide the parts outside the CDR3, is EAGVTQSPTHLIKTRGQQATLRCSPISGHTSVYWYQQALGLGLQFLLWYDEGEERNRGNFPPRFSGRQFPNYSSELNVNALELEDSALYLCASSLNRGPRNQPQHFGDGTRLSIL.